The 22 T cell receptor beta chains below come from one sample, sequenced in a study of blood T cell repertoires in COVID-19. TCRdb's copy holds only in-frame clones and misses some; the assay was immunoSEQ multiplex PCR. The data contain about 240,000 clones, roughly 87% of them seen just once; the ten biggest clones take up around 7.8%. The sample taken for sequencing was peripheral blood. The source of these receptors is a man in his 60s who had recovered from COVID-19.

The J gene is TRBJ2-7, the V gene TRBV6-2 or TRBV6-3, with 8 bases aligning to TRBD1. Germline assignment: CDR1 MNHEY and CDR2 SVGEGT. This CDR3 contains 15 residues. V lost 0 bases, J lost 4 bases, and 5 bases stayed unmatched. Written as DNA, the CDR3 is TGTGCCAGCAGTTACTCCGGGACAGGTCAATACGAGCAGTACGTC. Encoded protein: CASSYSGTGQYEQYV.

The J gene is TRBJ1-2, the V gene TRBV3-1 (or the pseudogene TRBV3-2), with D possibly matching TRBD1 (6 bases). CDR1 LGHDT and CDR2 YNNKEL come from the germline V gene (reference sequence). V lost 8 bases to trimming and J lost 4 bases, with 14 bases between them. CDR3 length: 13 residues. CDR3 bases: TGTGCCAGCGGAGATACAGGGACCTATGGCTACACCTTC. Amino acids: CASGDTGTYGYTF.

The gene calls are TRBV24-1 and TRBJ2-2; 12 bases line up with TRBD2. Germline loops: CDR1 KGHDR, CDR2 SFDVKD. The J segment lost 0 bases and the V segment lost 3 bases, leaving 4 bases of the junction unmatched. The CDR3 loop spans 18 amino acids. The CDR3 sequence is CATSDPRLAGANTGELFF. CDR3 in DNA: TGTGCCACCAGTGATCCACGACTAGCGGGGGCGAACACCGGGGAGCTGTTTTTT.

V and J are TRBV7-2 and TRBJ1-5; D remains unclear. Germline-derived CDR1 and CDR2 are SGHTA and FQGNSA. With 1 base removed from V and 6 bases from J, the gap between germline ends came to 13 bases. The CDR3 is 15 amino acids. The CDR3 DNA reads as TGTGCCAGCAGCTTAGTGTCGAAAGCCGGTCAGCCCCAGCATTTT. This translates into CASSLVSKAGQPQHF.

V usage is TRBV19 and J usage is TRBJ2-3; TRBD2 might be the D (5 bases). Germline CDR1 and CDR2: LNHDA and SQIVND (reference sequence). The CDR3 runs 18 residues. Trimming stripped 5 bases from V and 0 bases from J, with 21 bases between. The CDR3 DNA is TGTGCCAGTAGTCCGACCGGAGCGGACGTACTAAGCACAGATACGCAGTATTTT. It translates to CASSPTGADVLSTDTQYF. The full variable domain, its missing parts supplied by reference TRBV19 and TRBJ2-3, is DGGITQSPKYLFRKEGQNVTLSCEQNLNHDAMYWYRQDPGQGLRLIYYSQIVNDFQKGDIAEGYSVSREKKESFPLTVTSAQKNPTAFYLCASSPTGADVLSTDTQYFGPGTRLTVL.

The chain uses TRBV6-5 and TRBJ2-5; D may be TRBD2 (6 bases). Trimming cost V 10 bases and J 3 bases, with 12 bases left between them. CDR1 is MNHEY, CDR2 SVGAGI, per germline. The CDR3 consists of 12 residues. The CDR3 sequence: CATKGLEETQYF. The CDR3 nucleotides read TGTGCCACTAAGGGACTTGAAGAGACCCAGTACTTC.

The chain employs TRBV24-1 and TRBJ2-3; D remains unclear. Germline V gene data show CDR1 as KGHDR and CDR2 as SFDVKD. CDR3 size: 12 residues. Trimming left V 4 bases short and J 2 bases short, with 3 bases between. The CDR3 DNA is TGTGCCACCAGTGAGGCCACAGATACGCAGTATTTT. Protein product: CATSEATDTQYF.

The chain links TRBV10-3 to TRBJ1-2; D may be TRBD1 (6 bases). V was trimmed by 0 bases and J by 5 bases, leaving 7 bases between them. Germline CDR1 reads ENHRY; CDR2 reads SYGVKD. The length of the CDR3 is 13 residues. CDR3 amino acids: CAISESRGYGYTF. For the CDR3, the DNA is TGTGCCATCAGTGAGTCCAGGGGATATGGCTACACCTTC.

This chain joins TRBV9 and TRBJ2-3; TRBD1 matches 8 bases. The CDR3 covers 14 residues. Trimming at V came to 2 bases and at J to 8 bases, leaving 7 bases not matched to a gene. Germline CDR1 SGDLS, CDR2 YYNGEE. CDR3 bases: TGTGCCAGCAGCGTCGCGACAGGGGTTGGTACGCAGTATTTT. Encoded protein: CASSVATGVGTQYF.

The genes are TRBV7-9 and TRBJ2-7; D is unresolved. Per germline, CDR1 SEHNR and CDR2 FQNEAQ (reference sequence). The CDR3 runs 12 residues. Trimming left V 0 bases short and J 4 bases short, with 4 bases between. CDR3 sequence (DNA): TGTGCCAGCAGCTTAGCCAATTACGAGCAGTACTTC. Protein sequence: CASSLANYEQYF.

The chain is built from TRBV27 and TRBJ2-7, with 8 positions matching TRBD2. V lost 3 bases, J lost 2 bases, and 6 bases stayed unmatched. The CDR3 length is 15 residues. Per the germline V gene, CDR1 is MNHEY and CDR2 is SMNVEV (reference sequence). Written as DNA, the CDR3 is TGTGCCAGCAGTTTTCATTCGGGGGGGGCCTACGAGCAGTACTTC. Encoded protein: CASSFHSGGAYEQYF.

The chain links TRBV15 to TRBJ2-3; 12 positions agree with TRBD2. The J segment lost 4 bases and the V segment lost 2 bases, leaving 1 base of the junction unmatched. Germline assignment: CDR1 LNHNV and CDR2 YYDKDF (reference sequence). This CDR3 has 15 residues. The CDR3 here is CATSRLAGGPDTQYF. The DNA of the CDR3 is TGTGCCACCAGCAGACTAGCGGGGGGGCCAGATACGCAGTATTTT.

The rearrangement joins TRBV2 to TRBJ2-3, with TRBD1 as a possible D gene (6 bases). Germline V gene lookup returns CDR1 SNHLY and CDR2 FYNNEI. V was pared by 6 bases and J by 3 bases, with 13 bases between. The CDR3 covers 14 residues. CDR3 bases: TGTGCCAGCAGCGTCAGGGGTGAGACAGATACGCAGTATTTT. Translated: CASSVRGETDTQYF.

The chain links TRBV24-1 to TRBJ1-2; 9 bases map to TRBD1. In germline, CDR1 is KGHDR, CDR2 SFDVKD. The V and J ends lost 8 bases and 7 bases, in that order; junction bases with no gene match: 7. The CDR3 spans 13 residues. This CDR3 reads CATTPGTGSGYTF. The CDR3 nucleotides read TGTGCCACCACCCCCGGGACAGGGTCTGGCTACACCTTC.

This clone was counted a single time. V is TRBV6-5 and J is TRBJ1-2; no reliable D call. Trimming stripped 0 bases from V and 2 bases from J, with 13 bases between. Germline CDR1 MNHEY, CDR2 SVGAGI. The CDR3 spans 16 residues. CDR3 DNA: TGTGCCAGCAGTTACTCTCGGACTTACTTAAACTATGGCTACACCTTC. Translation: CASSYSRTYLNYGYTF.

This clone was seen a single time. This chain uses TRBV11-1 with TRBJ2-7; 8 nucleotides line up with TRBD1. J was trimmed by 2 bases and V by 2 bases; bases with no gene match: 5. Germline values: CDR1 SGHAT, CDR2 FQDESV (reference sequence). This CDR3 spans 15 amino acids. CDR3 in DNA: TGTGCCAGCAGCTTATACGGACAGGGTGCCTACGAGCAGTACGTC. Its protein product is CASSLYGQGAYEQYV.

The rearrangement joins TRBV30 to TRBJ2-7, with a weak D call TRBD1 (6 bases). The V end lost 3 bases, the J end lost 2 bases, and 20 bases lay between the germline ends. The germline V gene has CDR1 GTSNPN and CDR2 SVGIG (reference sequence). The CDR3 is made up of 16 amino acids. The CDR3 DNA sequence: TGTGCCTGGAGGCCCCCGCCGGGCAGGGGCGCCTACGAGCAGTACTTC. Protein: CAWRPPPGRGAYEQYF.

The J gene is TRBJ2-2, the V gene TRBV18, with 8 bases identical to TRBD2. J gave up 1 base and V 3 bases, and 4 bases lay outside the gene matches. The CDR3 contains 16 residues. Germline-derived CDR1 and CDR2 are KGHSH and LQKENI. The CDR3 nucleotides read TGTGCCAGCTCACCTAGGAGCGGGGGGAACACCGGGGAGCTGTTTTTT. Protein product: CASSPRSGGNTGELFF.

The chain couples TRBV5-1 to TRBJ2-3; 10 bases are shared with TRBD2. The length of the CDR3 is 13 residues. Trimming cost V 6 bases and J 6 bases; bases outside gene matches: 4. Germline V CDR1 and CDR2: SGHRS, YFSETQ. The CDR3 region is CASNSGGTDTQYF. The CDR3 coding sequence is TGCGCCAGCAATAGCGGGGGGACGGATACGCAGTATTTT.

This clone was recorded only once. This chain uses TRBV6-5 with TRBJ1-2; D possibly corresponds to TRBD1 (5 bases). Germline V lookup: CDR1 MNHEY, CDR2 SVGAGI. Deletions cut 0 bases from V and 3 bases from J, with 8 bases between. The CDR3 length is 14 residues. In nucleotides, the CDR3 is TGTGCCAGCAGTTACTCGCAGGGTCACTATGGCTACACCTTC. This encodes CASSYSQGHYGYTF.

This clone was counted a few times. The chain links TRBV5-1 to TRBJ2-7; D unresolved. The CDR3 totals 14 residues. CDR1 SGHRS and CDR2 YFSETQ come from the germline V gene. V was pared by 1 base and J by 0 bases, with 8 bases between. CDR3 in amino acids: CASSLRGPSYEQYF. The CDR3 nucleotides read TGCGCCAGCAGCTTGCGCGGCCCCTCCTACGAGCAGTACTTC.

The V and J genes are TRBV28 and TRBJ2-7, with D perhaps TRBD2 (7 bases). Per the germline V gene, CDR1 is MDHEN and CDR2 is SYDVKM. The CDR3 consists of 15 residues. The V gene lost 8 bases and the J gene lost 3 bases, with 20 bases spanning the gap. CDR3 sequence reads: CASGGGGAIIYEQYF. The CDR3 DNA follows: TGTGCCAGCGGGGGAGGGGGAGCAATAATCTACGAGCAGTACTTC.